The rows below give T cell receptor beta chains drawn from one sample of a study of blood T cells in healthy people across ages. TCRdb ran MiXCR on the 5' RACE reads and lists one entry per CDR3 protein. The table has fewer than 1,200,000 distinct CDR3 sequences, about 23% seen once. These sequences were also reported in another study, on T cells of mothers and their children.

Specimen: blood. These receptors all stem from a girl aged 2 to 9 in good health. Both conserved end residues are part of each CDR3. Each record gives: J gene, V gene, CDR3 protein.

TRBJ1-1 | TRBV5-1 | CASSPLSGARTWDTEAFF
- | TRBV10-1 | CASSVPGGRNEQFF
- | TRBV4-2 | CASGQEGGDLYNEQFF
TRBJ2-5 | TRBV3-1 | CASSQEAGTQYF
TRBJ2-1 | TRBV3-1 | CASSRRSLVTNEQFF
- | TRBV29-1 | CSAAVGQGGDEQFF
TRBJ2-1 | TRBV6-2/TRBV6-3 | CASSNERGYNEQFF
TRBJ2-3 | TRBV11-2 | CASPGSDSTDTQYF
- | TRBV29-1 | CSALQGRETQYF
- | TRBV20-1 | CSARGSGGPLVEQYF
TRBJ2-7 | TRBV20-1 | CSALRDTYEQYF
TRBJ2-4 | TRBV11-2 | CASSLGEGAKNIQYF
TRBJ1-2 | TRBV28 | CASHPTQTEPNYGYTF
TRBJ2-1 | TRBV29-1 | CSVEERGWSYNEQFF
TRBJ1-5 | TRBV10-3 | CAISESSGTPRGNQPQHF
TRBJ2-3 | TRBV4-1 | CASSLSRVASTDTQYF
TRBJ2-2 | TRBV6-2/TRBV6-3 | CASSGGSFTGELFF
TRBJ1-1 | TRBV7-9 | CASSRSVVGDPEAFF
TRBJ1-1 | TRBV5-8 | CASNLIAFF
TRBJ1-3 | TRBV4-2 | CASSQDASQGTGNTIYF
TRBJ2-7 | TRBV20-1 | CSAREFSGVHSYEQYF
TRBJ2-5 | TRBV6-2/TRBV6-3 | CASSPQAGPDYF
- | TRBV11-1 | CASSLDRVDVYSPYEQYF
TRBJ1-1 | TRBV2 | CASTTGRVPEAEAFF
TRBJ2-1 | TRBV6-1 | CASLWALTSGKYNEQFF
TRBJ2-3 | TRBV12-3/TRBV12-4 | CASSLGRAGGSTDTQYF
TRBJ2-1 | TRBV12-3/TRBV12-4 | CASNLIGQGARDEQFF
TRBJ2-2 | TRBV12-3/TRBV12-4 | CASSSTGGTGELFF
- | TRBV28 | CASSPDYRLGGNEQFF
TRBJ1-1 | TRBV12-3/TRBV12-4 | CASSLGGALEAFF
TRBJ2-1 | TRBV29-1 | CSVTRDRAYNEQFF
TRBJ2-7 | TRBV4-1 | CASSQVGDGGTYEQYF
TRBJ1-6 | TRBV12-3/TRBV12-4 | CASSPTGAVSPLHF
TRBJ1-5 | TRBV7-2 | CASSLVPLNQPQHF
TRBJ1-5 | TRBV5-5 | CASSPDPTGVSQPQHF
TRBJ1-1 | TRBV6-6 | CASSPYPPEAFF
TRBJ1-5 | TRBV7-8 | CASSLQALSRDQPQHF
TRBJ1-5 | TRBV6-6 | CASRLTGLNQPQHF
TRBJ2-5 | TRBV18 | CASSPPNNQETQYF
TRBJ2-4 | TRBV6-1 | CASSEVDRQILAKNIQYF
TRBJ2-5 | TRBV5-1 | CASNKDAGREETQYF
TRBJ1-6 | TRBV28 | CASRPGQGRSYNSPLHF
TRBJ1-1 | TRBV12-3/TRBV12-4 | CASSRWWFDAFF
TRBJ2-7 | TRBV29-1 | CSVLSGFSYEQYF
- | TRBV2 | CASSEALQGQFF
- | TRBV5-6 | CASSLTGPEQYF
TRBJ1-2 | TRBV11-2 | CASRSLLGDWAELQYGYTF
TRBJ2-1 | TRBV12-3/TRBV12-4 | CASSFRQGAYYEQFF
TRBJ1-2 | TRBV20-1 | CSALHQADDGYTF
TRBJ2-7 | TRBV5-1 | CASSKTKRGGLSSYEQYF
TRBJ1-2 | TRBV12-3/TRBV12-4 | CASSPQGDPYGYTF